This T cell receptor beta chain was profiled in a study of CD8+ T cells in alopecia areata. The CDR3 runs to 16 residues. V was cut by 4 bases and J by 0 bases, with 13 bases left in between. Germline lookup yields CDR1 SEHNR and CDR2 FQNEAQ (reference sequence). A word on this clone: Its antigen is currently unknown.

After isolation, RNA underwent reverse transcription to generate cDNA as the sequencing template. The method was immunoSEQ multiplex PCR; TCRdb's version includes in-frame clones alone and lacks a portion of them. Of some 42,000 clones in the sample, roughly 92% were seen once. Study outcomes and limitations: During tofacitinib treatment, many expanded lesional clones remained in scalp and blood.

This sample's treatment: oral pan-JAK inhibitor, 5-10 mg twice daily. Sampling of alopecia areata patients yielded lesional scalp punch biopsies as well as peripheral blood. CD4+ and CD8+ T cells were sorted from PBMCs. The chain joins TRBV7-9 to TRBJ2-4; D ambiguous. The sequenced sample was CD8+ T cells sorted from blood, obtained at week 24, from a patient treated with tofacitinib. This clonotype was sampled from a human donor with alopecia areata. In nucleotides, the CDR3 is TGTGCCAGCAGCTCCCCTTTGGCCGGAGCCAAAAACATTCAGTACTTC. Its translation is CASSSPLAGAKNIQYF.